The 26 T cell receptor beta chains in this list originate from one sample, sequenced in a study of PD-1 blockade in classical Hodgkin lymphoma. The assay was immunoSEQ multiplex PCR, and TCRdb's table has in-frame clones only and misses some. The sample yields about 46,000 clones, under 95% seen once. Stated time point: newly diagnosed, previously untreated cHL patient sample. The specimen was peripheral blood mononuclear cells (PBMCs). The receptors come from a human donor with classical Hodgkin lymphoma.

Comment on this clone: An end of the junction differs from the germline gene, which may be a read error. At the DNA level, this CDR3 is encoded by other sequences in the same sample as well. The rearrangement joins TRBV19 to TRBJ1-1; D gene ambiguous. This CDR3 spans 12 amino acids. Germline loops: CDR1 LNHDA, CDR2 SQIVND (reference sequence). The CDR3 DNA reads as TGTGCCAGTGGCGGGGTGAACACTGAAGCCTTCTTT. The encoded protein is CASGGVNTEAFF.

The CDR3 sequence is CASSPDRLAGELFF. Written as DNA, the CDR3 is TGTGCCAGCAGCCCGGACAGGTTGGCCGGGGAGCTGTTTTTT. This rearrangement joins TRBV5-5 to TRBJ2-2, with TRBD1 matching over 7 bases. V lost 4 bases, J lost 6 bases, and 6 bases stayed unmatched. CDR1 and CDR2 from the germline V gene are SGHKS and YYEKEE (reference sequence). The CDR3 contains 14 residues.

This chain links TRBV27 with TRBJ2-3; D is perhaps TRBD2 (5 bases). Germline assignment: CDR1 MNHEY and CDR2 SMNVEV (reference sequence). Trimming left V 3 bases short and J 5 bases short, with 12 bases between. The CDR3 has 14 residues. In DNA form, the CDR3 reads TGTGCCAGCAGTTTGGATAGTAGCGTAGATACGCAGTATTTT. It yields the protein CASSLDSSVDTQYF.

The chain is built from TRBV19 and TRBJ2-1; D not certain. The CDR3 runs 11 residues. Deletions cut 1 base from V and 9 bases from J, with 4 bases between. In germline, CDR1 is LNHDA, CDR2 SQIVND (reference sequence). The CDR3: CASSIGGEQFF. In DNA form, the CDR3 reads TGTGCCAGTAGTATAGGGGGTGAGCAGTTCTTC.

The J gene is TRBJ2-5, the V gene TRBV2; D is perhaps TRBD2 (5 bases). The CDR3 length is 13 residues. V dropped 5 bases and J dropped 3 bases, with 10 bases sitting between them. CDR1 is SNHLY and CDR2 is FYNNEI in the germline V gene. CDR3 DNA: TGTGCCAGCAGTCGGACGGGGAAAGAGACCCAGTACTTC. Translated: CASSRTGKETQYF.

The chain employs TRBV29-1 and TRBJ1-1; the match to TRBD1 covers 8 bases. Germline loops: CDR1 SQVTM, CDR2 ANQGSEA. V shed 4 bases and J 2 bases; nucleotides not matched to a gene: 9. The CDR3 consists of 15 residues. The CDR3 DNA reads as TGCAGCGTTGTTACAACAGGGGGGTTAAACACTGAAGCTTTCTTT. This sequence encodes CSVVTTGGLNTEAFF.

This clone was found once. The V call is TRBV21-1, the J call TRBJ1-6; TRBD1, the table's D call, was not compared with the DNA. TRBV21-1 is deemed a pseudogene. The CDR3 covers 16 residues. The CDR3 is CASSKGFRGPPAPLHF. Written as DNA, the CDR3 is TGTGCCAGCAGCAAAGGTTTCAGGGGGCCGCCCGCACCCCTCCACTTT.

This clone showed up just once. The J gene is TRBJ1-2, the V gene TRBV28; D call uncertain. Germline V gene sequence: CDR1 MDHEN, CDR2 SYDVKM. This CDR3 is built from 12 residues. V lost 5 bases and J 3 bases, leaving 7 bases between the germline ends. The CDR3 DNA follows: TGTGCCAGCAGTCCCCCCCACTATGGCTACACCTTC. It specifies CASSPPHYGYTF.

The chain carries TRBV27 and TRBJ2-7, with 8 bases matching TRBD2. The germline gives CDR1 MNHEY, CDR2 SMNVEV (reference sequence). V shed 6 bases, J shed 4 bases, and the junction held 8 bases outside the gene matches. The CDR3 contains 14 residues. CDR3 loop: CASSPTSAEYEQYF. The CDR3 DNA is TGTGCCAGCAGCCCGACTAGCGCCGAATACGAGCAGTACTTC.

This clone has just a few counts. The chain has TRBV5-1 and TRBJ1-4; D gene uncertain. Germline lookup yields CDR1 SGHRS and CDR2 YFSETQ. This CDR3 has 15 residues. V shed 3 bases and J shed 4 bases, with 13 bases lying between them. CDR3 sequence: CASSSRWRGNEKLFF. The CDR3 DNA reads TGCGCCAGCAGCTCCCGGTGGCGGGGTAATGAAAAACTGTTTTTT.

This clone was counted a single time. The genes are TRBV19 and TRBJ2-1; 7 nucleotides match TRBD2. With V trimmed by 4 bases and J by 9 bases, 15 bases remained unmatched. The CDR3 is 16 residues long. Germline CDR1 is LNHDA and CDR2 is SQIVND (reference sequence). The CDR3 loop reads CASSNFGTGLVPEQFF. As DNA, the CDR3 is TGTGCCAGTAGTAACTTCGGAACCGGACTAGTACCTGAGCAGTTCTTC.

This chain uses TRBV11-2 with TRBJ2-6, with D hard to call. The CDR3 covers 16 residues. V lost 3 bases and J lost 0, with 9 bases in between. CDR1 is SGHAT and CDR2 is FQNNGV in the germline V gene. CDR3 DNA sequence: TGTGCCAGCAGCTTTCACGCCGGCTCTGGGGCCAACGTCCTGACTTTC. Amino acid sequence: CASSFHAGSGANVLTF.

The chain couples TRBV28 to TRBJ2-7, with a weak D call TRBD1 (6 bases). The V gene lost 4 bases and the J gene lost 1 base, with 11 bases spanning the gap. Per the germline V gene, CDR1 is MDHEN and CDR2 is SYDVKM. The CDR3 consists of 14 residues. CDR3 region: CASSSQGRSYEQYV. In DNA form, the CDR3 reads TGTGCCAGCAGTTCGCAGGGGAGATCCTACGAGCAGTACGTC.

V and J are TRBV29-1 and TRBJ2-6; D possibly uses TRBD1 or TRBD2 (6 bases each). Germline loops: CDR1 SQVTM, CDR2 ANQGSEA. This CDR3 region has 16 residues. V was cut by 3 bases and J by 0 bases, with 12 bases left in between. The CDR3 is CSVDGGPSSGANVLTF. The CDR3 nucleotides are TGCAGCGTTGACGGGGGCCCCTCCTCTGGGGCCAACGTCCTGACTTTC.

This chain uses TRBV20-1 with TRBJ1-1; D is undetermined. The CDR3 is 11 amino acids. Germline-derived CDR1 and CDR2 are DFQATT and SNEGSKA (reference sequence). Trimming pared 1 base from V and 5 bases from J, leaving 5 bases between. CDR3 bases: TGCAGTGCTAGAGGAGAAACTGAAGCTTTCTTT. It yields the protein CSARGETEAFF.

The count of this clone is one. The J gene is TRBJ2-1, the V gene TRBV5-1; D uncertain. The CDR3 is 12 residues long. Looked up from germline, CDR1 is SGHRS and CDR2 is YFSETQ. Trimming shortened V by 0 bases and J by 6 bases, and 4 bases separated the two germline ends. The CDR3 DNA follows: TGCGCCAGCAGCTTGGTACTCAATGAGCAGTTCTTC. Translating gives CASSLVLNEQFF.

This chain uses TRBV6-6 with TRBJ1-4; no definite D call. This CDR3 contains 14 residues. The ends were cut back, 6 bases at V and 0 bases at J, with 8 bases in the middle. Per germline, CDR1 MNHNY and CDR2 SVGAGI (reference sequence). The CDR3 region has the DNA TGTGCCAGCAGCAGTATAGCAACTAATGAAAAACTGTTTTTT. It encodes CASSSIATNEKLFF.

The chain links TRBV5-1 to TRBJ1-2; a possible D gene is TRBD1 (6 bases). This CDR3 is built from 12 residues. Looked up from germline, CDR1 is SGHRS and CDR2 is YFSETQ. V lost 3 bases and J 7 bases, leaving 10 bases between the germline ends. The DNA of the CDR3 is TGCGCCAGCAGCTCAGGGGAACCTGGCTACACCTTC. Encoded protein: CASSSGEPGYTF.

The chain recombines TRBV28 with TRBJ1-5; D unclear. V was pared by 7 bases and J by 9 bases, with 16 bases between. The CDR3 runs 13 residues. Germline CDR1 is MDHEN and CDR2 is SYDVKM. Here the CDR3 reads CASTRTLGRPQHF. CDR3 sequence (DNA): TGTGCCAGCACACGGACCCTCGGAAGGCCCCAGCATTTT. Full variable domain (remainder filled in from reference TRBV28 and TRBJ1-5): DVKVTQSSRYLVKRTGEKVFLECVQDMDHENMFWYRQDPGLGLRLIYFSYDVKMKEKGDIPEGYSVSREKKERFSLILESASTNQTSMYLCASTRTLGRPQHFGDGTRLSIL.

The CDR3 loop reads CASSLRTSGGEQYV. The CDR3 bases are TGTGCCAGCAGTCTTAGGACTAGCGGGGGCGAGCAGTACGTC. The chain couples TRBV2 to TRBJ2-7; 13 bases line up with TRBD2. Germline CDR1 and CDR2: SNHLY and FYNNEI. The V and J ends lost 5 bases and 6 bases, in that order; junction bases with no gene match: 4. The CDR3 spans 14 residues.

The chain uses TRBV28 and TRBJ2-6, with TRBD1 matching 9 bases. CDR3 length: 16 amino acids. The germline V gene has CDR1 MDHEN and CDR2 SYDVKM. V shed 3 bases and J 2 bases; nucleotides not matched to a gene: 2. Here the CDR3 reads CASSLGQGAGANVLTF. The CDR3 nucleotides read TGTGCCAGCAGTTTGGGACAGGGCGCTGGGGCCAACGTCCTGACTTTC.

The rearrangement uses TRBV4-1 and TRBJ2-7; D tentatively fits TRBD1 or TRBD2 (6 bases each). CDR3 length: 15 residues. V lost 0 bases and J 2 bases, leaving 11 bases between the germline ends. CDR1 and CDR2 from the germline V gene are MGHRA and YSYEKL. The chain's CDR3 is CASSQDWGAAYEQYV. CDR3 in DNA: TGCGCCAGCAGCCAAGATTGGGGGGCCGCCTACGAGCAGTACGTC.

The V and J genes are TRBV2 and TRBJ2-3; TRBD2 aligns across 8 bases. Germline loops: CDR1 SNHLY, CDR2 FYNNEI. The V and J ends lost 0 bases and 0 bases, in that order; junction bases with no gene match: 2. The CDR3 length is 16 residues. The DNA of the CDR3 is TGTGCCAGCAGTGAAGCGGCGGGAGGTAGCACAGATACGCAGTATTTT. Its translation is CASSEAAGGSTDTQYF. Full variable domain (outside the CDR3, taken from reference TRBV2 and TRBJ2-3): EPEVTQTPSHQVTQMGQEVILRCVPISNHLYFYWYRQILGQKVEFLVSFYNNEISEKSEIFDDQFSVERPDGSNFTLKIRSTKLEDSAMYFCASSEAAGGSTDTQYFGPGTRLTVL.

This rearrangement joins TRBV2 to TRBJ1-6; 7 nucleotides agree with TRBD1. Germline CDR1 SNHLY, CDR2 FYNNEI. After removal of 3 bases from V and 11 bases from J, the junction contained 1 base not matched to a gene. The CDR3 has 12 residues. The DNA of the CDR3 is TGTGCCAGCAGTGAGACAGGGCCACCCCTCCACTTT. It specifies CASSETGPPLHF.

V and J are TRBV28 and TRBJ2-5, with a weak D call TRBD2 (6 bases). Germline CDR1 is MDHEN and CDR2 is SYDVKM. V lost 10 bases, J lost 5 bases, and 23 bases lay in between. CDR3 length: 15 amino acids. CDR3 sequence: CATKLGGGFDETQYF. CDR3 nucleotide sequence: TGTGCCACTAAGCTGGGCGGAGGGTTTGATGAGACCCAGTACTTC.

The rearrangement joins TRBV28 to TRBJ2-7; D gene ambiguous. From germline, CDR1 is MDHEN and CDR2 SYDVKM. V was clipped by 3 bases and J by 7 bases, with 13 bases between them. The CDR3 extends over 13 amino acids. The DNA for the CDR3 is TGTGCCAGCAGTTTGGACGGCCTCGGGGAGCAGTACTTC. Its protein is CASSLDGLGEQYF.